What follows are 17 T cell receptor beta chains derived from one specimen sequenced in a study of cytomegalovirus exposure and HLA in healthy donors. The study ran its PCR with 60 Vbeta and 13 Jbeta primers. Produced via immunoSEQ multiplex PCR; TCRdb's table is partial and in-frame only. The sample holds some 160,000 clones, 80% to 85% seen once. The source material was PBMCs. The receptor set was obtained from a male donor in good health and CMV-seronegative.

The V gene is TRBV19, the J gene TRBJ1-2, with D uncertain. The CDR3 sequence is 15 residues long. V was cut by 7 bases and J by 0 bases, with 15 bases left in between. Germline CDR1 LNHDA, CDR2 SQIVND (reference sequence). CDR3 nucleotide sequence: TGTGCCAGTATCCCCGCGGGATCCGCTAACTATGGCTACACCTTC. Translated: CASIPAGSANYGYTF.

The chain uses TRBV7-9 and TRBJ1-2, with a weak D call TRBD1 (5 bases). Per the germline V gene, CDR1 is SEHNR and CDR2 is FQNEAQ (reference sequence). With 1 base removed from V and 3 bases from J, the gap between germline ends came to 12 bases. This CDR3 is built from 15 residues. The CDR3 region has the DNA TGTGCCAGCAGCTTAGGGGGGGTACTCGACTATGGCTACACCTTC. This codes for CASSLGGVLDYGYTF.

The chain has TRBV7-6 and TRBJ2-1, with 8 positions matching TRBD1. Germline CDR1 is SGHVS and CDR2 is FNYEAQ. This CDR3 spans 16 amino acids. Losses at the gene ends were 3 bases for V and 3 bases for J; bases not matched to a gene: 7. The CDR3 loop reads CASSFTGGGVYNEQFF. The CDR3 DNA reads as TGTGCCAGCAGCTTCACAGGGGGTGGAGTCTACAATGAGCAGTTCTTC.

The V gene is TRBV5-1, the J gene TRBJ2-2; TRBD1 agrees at 8 bases. The trim removed 4 bases at V and 2 bases at J, leaving 4 bases unmatched. This CDR3 is built from 15 residues. Looked up from germline, CDR1 is SGHRS and CDR2 is YFSETQ. Here the CDR3 reads CASSPGTGNTGELFF. The CDR3 DNA reads as TGCGCCAGCAGCCCAGGGACAGGTAACACCGGGGAGCTGTTTTTT. Full variable domain (outside the CDR3, taken from reference TRBV5-1 and TRBJ2-2): KAGVTQTPRYLIKTRGQQVTLSCSPISGHRSVSWYQQTPGQGLQFLFEYFSETQRNKGNFPGRFSGRQFSNSRSEMNVSTLELGDSALYLCASSPGTGNTGELFFGEGSRLTVL.

This clone was seen a handful of times. V gene TRBV27 combines with J gene TRBJ2-1; TRBD2 might be the D (7 bases). CDR3 length: 15 amino acids. V lost 4 bases and J 5 bases, leaving 15 bases between the germline ends. Germline V gene lookup returns CDR1 MNHEY and CDR2 SMNVEV (reference sequence). CDR3 sequence reads: CASSWGGSFNNEQFF. The CDR3 coding sequence is TGTGCCAGCAGTTGGGGGGGCAGCTTCAACAATGAGCAGTTCTTC.

This clone was detected only a few times. The chain has TRBV5-4 and TRBJ1-6; tentatively, D is TRBD1 (5 bases). With 1 base removed from V and 0 bases from J, the gap between germline ends came to 14 bases. The CDR3 covers 18 residues. The V gene's germline CDR1 is SGHNT and CDR2 YYREEE (reference sequence). The CDR3 bases are TGTGCCAGCAGCTTGTTTTCTGGGGGGAGCTCCTATAATTCACCCCTCCACTTT. Translating gives CASSLFSGGSSYNSPLHF.

This chain uses TRBV19 with TRBJ1-1; D possibly corresponds to TRBD1 (6 bases). The CDR3 totals 16 residues. The germline V and J ends were trimmed by 6 bases and 4 bases, with 21 bases remaining between them. CDR1 and CDR2 from the germline V gene are LNHDA and SQIVND (reference sequence). Written as DNA, the CDR3 is TGTGCCAGTAGCCCCACCCTCGGGAGGGGGGGCACTGAAGCTTTCTTT. Translating it yields CASSPTLGRGGTEAFF.

The chain combines TRBV5-5 with TRBJ1-6; D is perhaps TRBD1 (6 bases). Germline V gene data show CDR1 as SGHKS and CDR2 as YYEKEE (reference sequence). This CDR3 has 13 residues. The V end lost 3 bases, the J end lost 9 bases, and 10 bases lay between the germline ends. Here the CDR3 reads CASSSTGISPLHF. CDR3 coding DNA: TGTGCCAGCAGCTCTACAGGGATTTCACCCCTCCACTTT.

This chain joins TRBV6-6 and TRBJ1-2; TRBD1 agrees at 7 bases. Germline V gene data show CDR1 as MNHNY and CDR2 as SVGAGI (reference sequence). This CDR3 contains 14 residues. V was clipped by 7 bases and J by 4 bases; unmatched bases: 9. CDR3 bases: TGTGCCAGCACTCCCAGGGGGACCTTCTATGGCTACACCTTC. Translation: CASTPRGTFYGYTF.

The rearrangement links TRBV6-5 to TRBJ1-2; weak D call: TRBD1 (5 bases). Germline V lookup: CDR1 MNHEY, CDR2 SVGAGI. This CDR3 has 14 amino acids. Trimming shortened V by 5 bases and J by 4 bases, and 14 bases separated the two germline ends. CDR3 in DNA: TGTGCCAGCAGTCGACAGCCCACTTCCTATGGCTACACCTTC. Translating it yields CASSRQPTSYGYTF.

This chain connects TRBV7-2 to TRBJ2-1; 9 bases line up with TRBD2. V was pared by 2 bases and J by 9 bases, with 8 bases of the junction left unmatched. CDR1 and CDR2 from the germline V gene are SGHTA and FQGNSA. The length of the CDR3 is 15 residues. DNA of the CDR3: TGTGCCAGCAGCTTAACGCCTAGCGGGGTTGTTGAGCAGTTCTTC. It is translated as CASSLTPSGVVEQFF.

The V gene is TRBV6-1, the J gene TRBJ2-1, with D possibly matching TRBD1 (5 bases). The length of the CDR3 is 11 residues. The germline V and J ends were trimmed by 7 bases and 4 bases, with 5 bases remaining between them. CDR1 is MNHNS, CDR2 SASEGT, per germline. The CDR3 DNA sequence: TGTGCCAGCAAGGGGTACAATGAGCAGTTCTTC. Residues: CASKGYNEQFF.

The rearrangement links TRBV2 to TRBJ1-6, with unresolved D. The V gene's germline CDR1 is SNHLY and CDR2 FYNNEI. Trimming left V 6 bases short and J 5 bases short, with 8 bases between. The CDR3 is 13 amino acids. The CDR3 reads CASRPVNNSPLHF. For the CDR3, the DNA is TGTGCCAGCAGGCCGGTTAATAATTCACCCCTCCACTTT.

The chain links TRBV4-3 to TRBJ1-2, with 7 bases aligning to TRBD1. This CDR3 has 15 residues. CDR1 is LGHNA and CDR2 is YSLEER in the germline V gene. The J segment lost 7 bases and the V segment lost 3 bases, leaving 11 bases of the junction unmatched. The CDR3 protein is CASSQGITGETGYTF. The CDR3 DNA reads as TGCGCCAGCAGCCAGGGGATAACAGGGGAAACTGGCTACACCTTC.

V gene TRBV5-6 combines with J gene TRBJ1-2; TRBD1 matches 10 bases. Germline V lookup: CDR1 SGHDT, CDR2 YYEEEE. With V trimmed by 2 bases and J by 7 bases, 8 bases remained unmatched. The CDR3 is made up of 15 amino acids. In nucleotides, the CDR3 is TGTGCCAGCAGCTTTCGGGACAGGGGTTTCTCTGGCTACACCTTC. Residues: CASSFRDRGFSGYTF.

The chain combines TRBV18 with TRBJ2-7; no reliable D call. CDR1 is KGHSH and CDR2 is LQKENI in the germline V gene. CDR3 size: 14 residues. The V gene lost 0 bases and the J gene lost 7 bases, with 13 bases spanning the gap. The CDR3: CASSPPYTVKEQYF. CDR3 nucleotides: TGTGCCAGCTCACCACCGTATACAGTCAAAGAGCAGTACTTC. Using reference TRBV18 and TRBJ2-7 for the parts outside the CDR3, the full variable domain is NAGVMQNPRHLVRRRGQEARLRCSPMKGHSHVYWYRQLPEEGLKFMVYLQKENIIDESGMPKERFSAEFPKEGPSILRIQQVVRGDSAAYFCASSPPYTVKEQYFGPGTRLTVT.

CDR3 sequence reads: CASTAGGAYGNTIYF. DNA for the CDR3: TGTGCCAGCACCGCCGGGGGGGCTTATGGAAACACCATATATTTT. The chain combines TRBV5-4 with TRBJ1-3; maybe TRBD1 (6 bases). The CDR3 contains 15 residues. The germline V gene encodes CDR1 SGHNT and CDR2 YYREEE (reference sequence). The V and J ends lost 6 bases and 3 bases respectively, with 16 bases between them.